The 20 T cell receptor beta chains listed next were all sequenced from one sample in a study of cytomegalovirus exposure and HLA in healthy donors (dated by TCRdb to about 2017). Library preparation employed the immunoSEQ multiplex PCR assay. For the multiplex PCR, a mixture combining 60 forward primers for TCR Vbeta segments and 13 reverse primers for TCR Jbeta segments was used. TCRdb limited this immuneACCESS table to in-frame rearrangements with V and J called. A share of clones is missing; checked studies link under half to unresolved V genes, and the rest is unexplained. This sample is represented by 150,000 to 200,000 clones; 79% of them were singletons. Clones ranked in the top ten supply approximately 2.2% of the sample. Material: PBMCs. These receptors were taken from a woman between 45 and 65 years old in good health and CMV-seronegative.

The gene calls are TRBV5-6 and TRBJ2-2; 8 positions match TRBD2. Germline CDR1 SGHDT, CDR2 YYEEEE. The CDR3 length is 15 residues. V shed 4 bases, J shed 2 bases, and the junction held 4 bases outside the gene matches. The CDR3 bases are TGTGCCAGCAGCCCAGCGGGGGCCAACACCGGGGAGCTGTTTTTT. The encoded protein is CASSPAGANTGELFF.

The DNA of the CDR3 is TGTGCCAGCAGCTTAGGAGCGGGGGGAGGGATTACAGATACGCAGTATTTT. Translating gives CASSLGAGGGITDTQYF. The J gene is TRBJ2-3, the V gene TRBV7-2; the match to TRBD2 covers 9 bases. The length of the CDR3 is 17 residues. CDR1 and CDR2 (germline): SGHTA, FQGNSA. J was trimmed by 3 bases and V by 1 base; bases with no gene match: 8.

The rearrangement links TRBV7-2 to TRBJ2-5; D uncertain. This CDR3 comprises 14 residues. The V and J ends lost 0 bases and 3 bases respectively, with 8 bases between them. Germline values: CDR1 SGHTA, CDR2 FQGNSA. CDR3 in amino acids: CASSLAQLKETQYF. CDR3 sequence (DNA): TGTGCCAGCAGCTTAGCGCAACTGAAAGAGACCCAGTACTTC.

J is TRBJ2-1 and V is TRBV5-6; 9 nucleotides agree with TRBD1. The CDR3 contains 13 residues. With V trimmed by 5 bases and J by 6 bases, 3 bases remained unmatched. In germline, CDR1 is SGHDT, CDR2 YYEEEE. The CDR3 coding sequence is TGTGCCAGCAGGTGGACAGGGGTCAATGAGCAGTTCTTC. This encodes CASRWTGVNEQFF. Supplemented by reference TRBV5-6 and TRBJ2-1, the full variable domain reads DAGVTQSPTHLIKTRGQQVTLRCSPKSGHDTVSWYQQALGQGPQFIFQYYEEEERQRGNFPDRFSGHQFPNYSSELNVNALLLGDSALYLCASRWTGVNEQFFGPGTRLTVL.

The chain has TRBV4-3 and TRBJ2-3; 7 bases align to TRBD2. The germline gives CDR1 LGHNA, CDR2 YSLEER. The CDR3 totals 14 residues. After removal of 2 bases from V and 5 bases from J, the junction contained 4 bases not matched to a gene. CDR3 sequence (DNA): TGCGCCAGCAGCCAATGGGGGGAGGGAGATACGCAGTATTTT. It specifies CASSQWGEGDTQYF.

The chain has TRBV7-6 and TRBJ2-3, with 7 bases identical to TRBD1. The CDR3 runs to 17 residues. Germline CDR1 is SGHVS and CDR2 is FNYEAQ. V shed 1 base, J shed 2 bases, and the junction held 9 bases outside the gene matches. The CDR3 nucleotides are TGTGCCAGCAGCTTAGAGAGTGGGACAGTCTTCACAGATACGCAGTATTTT. This gives the protein CASSLESGTVFTDTQYF.

The chain carries TRBV2 and TRBJ2-1; 8 bases fit TRBD2. The germline CDR1 and CDR2 sequences are SNHLY and FYNNEI. The CDR3 runs 15 residues. The V segment lost 7 bases and the J segment 0 bases; nucleotides outside the gene matches: 5. The CDR3 loop reads CASTGGGSSYNEQFF. DNA of the CDR3: TGTGCCAGCACCGGGGGGGGGAGCTCCTACAATGAGCAGTTCTTC.

The chain uses TRBV6-6 and TRBJ1-3; 7 bases are a match to TRBD1. The V gene's germline CDR1 is MNHNY and CDR2 SVGAGI (reference sequence). After removal of 6 bases from V and 1 base from J, the junction contained 3 bases not matched to a gene. There are 14 residues in the CDR3. The DNA for the CDR3 is TGTGCCAGCAGGGAGACAGGGTCTGGAAACACCATATATTTT. Its protein is CASRETGSGNTIYF.

The rearrangement links TRBV13 to TRBJ2-2; 8 positions agree with TRBD1. The J segment lost 3 bases and the V segment lost 5 bases, leaving 5 bases of the junction unmatched. CDR1 PRHDT and CDR2 FYEKMQ come from the germline V gene (reference sequence). The CDR3 extends over 15 amino acids. This CDR3 is CASSGRDRYTGELFF. The CDR3, as DNA: TGTGCCAGCAGCGGACGGGACAGGTACACCGGGGAGCTGTTTTTT.

This sequence joins TRBV14 and TRBJ1-2; D gene ambiguous. The CDR3 covers 13 residues. Trimming shortened V by 1 base and J by 3 bases, and 6 bases separated the two germline ends. Germline assignment: CDR1 SGHDN and CDR2 FVKESK. CDR3 sequence (DNA): TGTGCCAGCAGCCAAGTCGTTCACTATGGCTACACCTTC. It translates to CASSQVVHYGYTF.

The chain uses TRBV19 and TRBJ2-3, with 7 bases fitting TRBD2. This CDR3 spans 15 amino acids. With 3 bases clipped from V and 1 base from J, the junction kept 4 bases outside the gene matches. Germline CDR1 and CDR2: LNHDA and SQIVND (reference sequence). The CDR3 bases are TGTGCCAGTAGTATTGGCGGGAGTGGCACAGATACGCAGTATTTT. It yields the protein CASSIGGSGTDTQYF.

The rearrangement links TRBV9 to TRBJ2-5; D gene unclear. The last part of the DNA fits TRBJ2-7 better; the J call may be wrong. Germline V lookup: CDR1 SGDLS, CDR2 YYNGEE. CDR3 length: 13 residues. As DNA, the CDR3 is TGTGCCAGCAGCAATGGCGGCTCCTACGAGCAGTACTTC. Its translation is CASSNGGSYEQYF.

The rearrangement joins TRBV5-8 to TRBJ1-1; D unresolved. Germline CDR1 reads SGHTS; CDR2 reads YDEGEE. V was pared by 4 bases and J by 0 bases, with 16 bases between. The CDR3 is 16 amino acids. The CDR3 loop reads CASSLQHLLLNTEAFF. CDR3 nucleotides: TGTGCCAGCAGCCTACAGCACCTGCTTTTGAACACTGAAGCTTTCTTT.

This clone was recorded a few times. V gene TRBV5-6 combines with J gene TRBJ2-3; 7 bases map to TRBD1. V trimming: 6 bases; J trimming: 2 bases; junction bases outside the gene matches: 12. The CDR3 is made up of 16 amino acids. Germline V gives CDR1 SGHDT, CDR2 YYEEEE. CDR3 in amino acids: CASTEPGTAPTDTQYF. The DNA of the CDR3 is TGTGCCAGCACGGAACCAGGGACAGCTCCCACAGATACGCAGTATTTT.

The J gene is TRBJ2-7, the V gene TRBV21-1; the D call TRBD2 from the table was never checked on the DNA. TRBV21-1 is marked as a pseudogene. This CDR3 is 14 amino acids long. The chain's CDR3 is CASSFPRRNYEQYF. CDR3 coding DNA: TGTGCCAGCAGCTTTCCCCGGCGGAACTACGAGCAGTACTTC.

The chain couples TRBV15 to TRBJ2-7; D call uncertain. The CDR3 spans 13 residues. Germline CDR1 reads LNHNV; CDR2 reads YYDKDF (reference sequence). Trimming took 0 bases from V and 7 from J, leaving 10 bases between them. The CDR3 DNA reads TGTGCCACCAGCAGAGATCTTATGAGAGAGCAGTACTTC. The encoded protein is CATSRDLMREQYF.

This clone was recorded only once. One junction end does not reproduce the germline sequence, and a read error may be involved. Other nucleotide sequences from this sample produce the same CDR3. This chain's CDR3 is CASNLPGQVNSPLHF. Here the CDR3 DNA reads TGTGCCAGTAATTTACCGGGACAGGTTAATTCACCTCTCCACTTT. The rearrangement links TRBV19 to TRBJ1-6, with 8 nucleotides matching TRBD1. The germline CDR1 and CDR2 sequences are LNHDA and SQIVND (reference sequence). This CDR3 spans 15 amino acids.

V usage is TRBV19 and J usage is TRBJ2-7, with D possibly TRBD1 on 6 matching bases. The CDR3 is 14 amino acids. The germline V gene encodes CDR1 LNHDA and CDR2 SQIVND (reference sequence). Trimming took 7 bases from V and 5 from J, leaving 18 bases between them. The CDR3 here is CASNNRDVTDEQYF. CDR3 coding DNA: TGTGCCAGTAATAACAGGGACGTTACCGACGAGCAGTACTTC. The full variable domain, completed using reference TRBV19 and TRBJ2-7, is DGGITQSPKYLFRKEGQNVTLSCEQNLNHDAMYWYRQDPGQGLRLIYYSQIVNDFQKGDIAEGYSVSREKKESFPLTVTSAQKNPTAFYLCASNNRDVTDEQYFGPGTRLTVT.

The gene calls are TRBV19 and TRBJ2-2, with D maybe TRBD2 (6 bases). Germline values: CDR1 LNHDA, CDR2 SQIVND (reference sequence). The CDR3 has 14 amino acids. The V and J ends lost 7 bases and 4 bases respectively, with 13 bases between them. This CDR3 reads CASTPLGSTGELFF. CDR3 in DNA: TGTGCCAGTACCCCCCTCGGGAGCACCGGGGAGCTGTTTTTT.

This chain links TRBV27 with TRBJ1-1; the D gene is possibly TRBD1 (5 bases). CDR3 size: 11 residues. Trimming left V 4 bases short and J 7 bases short, with 7 bases between. Germline assignment: CDR1 MNHEY and CDR2 SMNVEV (reference sequence). CDR3 amino acids: CASSSRVEAFF. Written as DNA, the CDR3 is TGTGCCAGCAGTTCCAGGGTTGAAGCTTTCTTT.